The 19 T cell receptor beta chains listed next were all sequenced from one sample in a study of blood T cell repertoires in COVID-19. Here immunoSEQ multiplex PCR was the method, and the copy in TCRdb shows in-frame clones only, minus some. The table records a few hundred thousand clones, about nine tenths of them present only once. The sequencing input was PBMCs or T cells enriched from blood (not recorded which). All receptors come from a man aged 25 to 45 who had recovered from COVID-19.

The chain recombines TRBV7-9 with TRBJ2-5; 7 bases are shared with TRBD2. This CDR3 is 13 amino acids long. Germline trimming cut 5 bases from V and 5 bases from J; bases unmatched to any gene: 5. Germline CDR1 SEHNR, CDR2 FQNEAQ (reference sequence). The DNA of the CDR3 is TGTGCCAGCAGCGAAACTAGCGCCGAGACCCAGTACTTC. Translating it yields CASSETSAETQYF.

The V gene is TRBV9, the J gene TRBJ1-2; D is undetermined. V lost 4 bases to trimming and J lost 7 bases, with 14 bases between them. Germline V gene data show CDR1 as SGDLS and CDR2 as YYNGEE. The CDR3 runs 13 residues. CDR3 protein: CASSPRETSGYTF. The CDR3 bases are TGTGCCAGCAGCCCCCGTGAGACATCTGGCTACACCTTC.

J is TRBJ2-5 and V is TRBV14; 9 bases line up with TRBD2. After removal of 2 bases from V and 5 bases from J, the junction contained 6 bases not matched to a gene. The length of the CDR3 is 15 residues. The V gene's germline CDR1 is SGHDN and CDR2 FVKESK. CDR3 amino acids: CASSQLSGSRETQYF. CDR3 sequence (DNA): TGTGCCAGCAGCCAACTTAGCGGGAGCAGGGAGACCCAGTACTTC.

The rearrangement links TRBV29-1 to TRBJ1-2; 7 bases match TRBD1. The CDR3 is 12 amino acids. In germline, CDR1 is SQVTM, CDR2 ANQGSEA. Trimming removed 5 bases from V and 3 bases from J; junction bases left unmatched: 3. CDR3 amino acids: CSVRTGDYGYTF. The DNA of the CDR3 is TGCAGCGTTCGAACAGGGGACTATGGCTACACCTTC.

The chain links TRBV15 to TRBJ1-1; D not certain. CDR1 and CDR2 (germline): LNHNV, YYDKDF (reference sequence). The CDR3 is made up of 14 amino acids. V was pared by 1 base and J by 6 bases, with 12 bases between. CDR3 region: CATSRAVQVAEAFF. The CDR3, as DNA: TGTGCCACCAGCAGAGCAGTCCAGGTGGCTGAAGCTTTCTTT.

The chain has TRBV6-5 and TRBJ1-5; no clear D. The CDR3 sequence is 14 residues long. Germline V gene data show CDR1 as MNHEY and CDR2 as SVGAGI. Trimming removed 6 bases at V and 2 bases at J, with 11 bases between. CDR3 DNA: TGTGCCAGCAGCTACCGGTCGGGCAATCAGCCCCAGCATTTT. Protein: CASSYRSGNQPQHF.

The rearrangement links TRBV6-1 to TRBJ1-5, with a weak D call TRBD1 (5 bases). V was cut by 4 bases and J by 5 bases, with 18 bases left in between. CDR1 is MNHNS and CDR2 is SASEGT in the germline V gene. The length of the CDR3 is 16 residues. CDR3 in amino acids: CASSGFSGRMDQPQHF. CDR3 nucleotides: TGTGCCAGCAGTGGGTTCTCAGGGAGGATGGATCAGCCCCAGCATTTT.

The J gene is TRBJ1-2, the V gene TRBV6-5; D gene uncertain. The CDR3 totals 11 residues. V lost 8 bases and J 5 bases, leaving 9 bases between the germline ends. CDR1 and CDR2 (germline): MNHEY, SVGAGI. CDR3 region: CASVGAYGYTF. The CDR3 nucleotides are TGTGCCAGCGTGGGAGCTTATGGCTACACCTTC.

The chain employs TRBV11-2 and TRBJ2-1; D is perhaps TRBD2 (6 bases). Per the germline V gene, CDR1 is SGHAT and CDR2 is FQNNGV. The CDR3 runs 15 residues. Trimming stripped 2 bases from V and 1 base from J, with 9 bases between. The CDR3 region has the DNA TGTGCCAGCAGCTTAATCCGGGGGTCCTACAATGAGCAGTTCTTC. Translating gives CASSLIRGSYNEQFF.

This chain links TRBV18 with TRBJ2-7; TRBD1 might be the D (5 bases). The CDR3 totals 16 residues. V was trimmed by 2 bases and J by 0 bases, leaving 14 bases between them. Germline CDR1 and CDR2: KGHSH and LQKENI. The DNA of the CDR3 is TGTGCCAGCTCACCAGGAAGGGGTGTTAGCTCCTACGAGCAGTACTTC. It is translated as CASSPGRGVSSYEQYF.

The chain employs TRBV3-1 (or the pseudogene TRBV3-2) and TRBJ2-3; 9 bases line up with TRBD2. Germline CDR1 is LGHDT and CDR2 is YNNKEL (reference sequence). This CDR3 contains 20 residues. V shed 4 bases and J 3 bases; nucleotides not matched to a gene: 20. DNA for the CDR3: TGTGCCAGCAGCCGCAAGGGTGGCGGGGGGGCCGGATTTGTAACAGATACGCAGTATTTT. Its translation is CASSRKGGGGAGFVTDTQYF.

The V and J genes are TRBV6-2 or TRBV6-3 and TRBJ2-7; TRBD2 is a possible D gene (6 bases). V gave up 5 bases and J gave up 0 bases, with 11 bases separating them. Germline assignment: CDR1 MNHEY and CDR2 SVGEGT. CDR3 length: 14 amino acids. CDR3 sequence reads: CASSIAVSSYEQYF. The CDR3 region has the DNA TGTGCCAGCAGTATAGCGGTGAGCTCCTACGAGCAGTACTTC.

The rearrangement uses TRBV11-1 and TRBJ1-1, with 7 positions matching TRBD1. V trimming: 5 bases; J trimming: 1 base; junction bases outside the gene matches: 4. This CDR3 region has 14 residues. Germline V gene data show CDR1 as SGHAT and CDR2 as FQDESV (reference sequence). The CDR3 loop reads CASSDWTGNTEAFF. In DNA, the CDR3 is TGTGCCAGCAGCGACTGGACAGGGAACACTGAAGCTTTCTTT.

The genes are TRBV27 and TRBJ1-4; D is uncertain. V lost 5 bases to trimming and J lost 10 bases, with 8 bases between them. The germline V gene has CDR1 MNHEY and CDR2 SMNVEV (reference sequence). The length of the CDR3 is 11 residues. Here the CDR3 reads CASSPPGKLFF. The CDR3 DNA is TGTGCCAGCAGTCCCCCGGGAAAACTGTTTTTT.

This clone was seen once. This chain joins TRBV29-1 and TRBJ1-1, with D maybe TRBD1 (6 bases). V was trimmed by 5 bases and J by 8 bases, leaving 24 bases between them. The CDR3 is made up of 15 amino acids. Germline V gene lookup returns CDR1 SQVTM and CDR2 ANQGSEA. The CDR3 sequence: CSVYRAAGAQREAFF. In DNA form, the CDR3 reads TGCAGCGTTTATAGGGCGGCAGGGGCCCAAAGGGAAGCTTTCTTT.

The rearrangement links TRBV7-5 to TRBJ2-1; the table gives TRBD1 as D, unverified against the DNA. TRBV7-5 is termed a pseudogene. The CDR3 has 21 amino acids. CDR3 sequence (DNA): TGTGTCAGAAGCTTAAGGGGCCAGGCAGGGAAACCCCCGAGCTCCTACAATGAGCAGTTCTTC. This translates into CVRSLRGQAGKPPSSYNEQFF.

The chain combines TRBV4-1 with TRBJ2-5, with TRBD2 identical over 13 bases. Germline trimming cut 1 base from V and 3 bases from J; bases unmatched to any gene: 20. Germline CDR1 MGHRA, CDR2 YSYEKL. CDR3 length: 22 residues. The CDR3 region is CASSQVGLAGSYRGGEKETQYF. The CDR3 nucleotides read TGCGCCAGCAGCCAAGTGGGACTAGCGGGATCATACCGCGGCGGGGAGAAAGAGACCCAGTACTTC.

The V call is TRBV7-2, the J call TRBJ2-7; TRBD2 aligns across 14 bases. CDR1 is SGHTA, CDR2 FQGNSA, per germline. The V segment lost 5 bases and the J segment 5 bases; nucleotides outside the gene matches: 5. The CDR3 is 15 residues long. This CDR3 reads CASSPSGLAGDEQYF. The CDR3, as DNA: TGTGCCAGCAGCCCCTCGGGACTAGCGGGGGACGAGCAGTACTTC.

V gene TRBV2 combines with J gene TRBJ2-7; 12 bases agree with TRBD2. Germline values: CDR1 SNHLY, CDR2 FYNNEI. The J segment lost 4 bases and the V segment lost 10 bases, leaving 26 bases of the junction unmatched. The CDR3 sequence is 20 residues long. As DNA, the CDR3 is TGTGCCATCACTGGACAGTCTAGAGCAGCTTTTACTAGCGGGAGGTACGAGCAGTACTTC. It yields the protein CAITGQSRAAFTSGRYEQYF.